This TCR beta chain was found in a study of early T cells in non-severe SARS-CoV-2 infection. Overall study context: Bulk RNA isolated from unsorted whole blood underwent sequencing; chains were not paired. Study-level findings and limits: VDJdb matching favored anti-spike CD8 responses, missing private and CD4 specificities.

The germline gives CDR1 DFQATT, CDR2 SNEGSKA (reference sequence). J lost 1 base, V lost 3 bases, and 11 bases had no gene match. The length of the CDR3 is 16 residues. As to this clonotype: The target antigen is unknown.

Unique molecular identifier tags were affixed to discrete cDNA molecules. TCRdb analysed the 5' RACE reads with MiXCR anew, one entry per CDR3 protein. The data show about 77,000 distinct CDR3 sequences, with roughly 12% seen just once and 15% to 19% held by the top ten. The sequence was obtained from an adult who was a healthcare worker with PCR-confirmed SARS-CoV-2 infection or an uninfected control (not recorded which). The donor label of this sample is uncertain. The chain links TRBV20-1 to TRBJ2-7; 8 bases fit TRBD2. Here the sequenced sample was whole blood, taken at baseline. For the CDR3, the DNA is TGCAGTGCTAGTGGTTTAGCGGGATCCCGGTCCTACGAGCAGTACTTC. Translation: CSASGLAGSRSYEQYF.